The clone carrying this T cell receptor (beta chain) came up a few times. Study donors comprised healthy, HIV-negative adults devoid of recent acute infection or vaccination. CD45RA-negative memory and CD45RA+ naive subsets were split from the CD4+ cells. This sample stems from a study of shared clonotypes between healthy human individuals. Deep-level settings were used for running the assay. TCRdb's copy holds only in-frame clones and misses some; the assay was immunoSEQ multiplex PCR. The sample has around 1 million clones; around 80% are singletons. With 0 bases clipped from V and 5 bases from J, the junction kept 6 bases outside the gene matches. CDR3 size: 15 residues. Germline-derived CDR1 and CDR2 are SGHAT and FQNNGV.

The chain employs TRBV11-2 and TRBJ1-1; 7 positions agree with TRBD1. The sequence came from a man younger than 35 in good health. Sequenced material: memory CD4+ T cells sorted from blood. Subset here: CD45RA-negative fraction. The CDR3 DNA reads as TGTGCCAGCAGCTTAGAACGTTACAGGGGAACTGAAGCTTTCTTT. Protein sequence: CASSLERYRGTEAFF.